Listed below are T cell receptor beta chains from one sample, sequenced in a study of T cell repertoires in aging, cancer and after chemotherapy. MiXCR, run by TCRdb on the multiplex PCR reads, gives a single entry per CDR3 protein. The table records under 2,000 distinct CDR3 sequences, under 30% of them present only once. Source material: blood. The receptors here all came from a human donor with a solid tumor. The CDR3 runs from the conserved cysteine through the conserved F or W. Each record gives: clone size, D gene, J gene, V gene, CDR3 DNA, CDR3 protein. The D gene is left open where the match is weak. Part of the rows lack a size; the others show once, few, many or a class for expanded clones.

few,NA,TRBJ1-4,TRBV5-1,TGCGCCAGCAGCTTGGTCACAGCTGCAACTAATGAAAAACTGTTTTTT,CASSLVTAATNEKLFF
large,NA,TRBJ2-1,TRBV19,TGTGCCAGTAGTTTCCGCGGGCCCCGTTCTCCCTACAATGAGCAGTTCTTC,CASSFRGPRSPYNEQFF
medium-sized,NA,TRBJ2-1,TRBV27,TGTGCCAGCAGGAAGGGAAGCCCCTTGACCTTCAATGAGCAGTTCTTC,CASRKGSPLTFNEQFF
large,NA,TRBJ1-2,TRBV12-3/TRBV12-4,TGTGCCAGCAGTGGCTCCAACTATGGCTACACCTTC,CASSGSNYGYTF
NA,NA,TRBJ2-1,TRBV19,TGTGCCAGTAGCAAATCCAGGGGCCTCCCCCACCCGTTCTTC,CASSKSRGLPHPFF
medium-sized,NA,TRBJ2-3,TRBV19,TGTGCCAGCCGGGACCAATACACAGATACGCAGTATTTT,CASRDQYTDTQYF
NA,TRBD2,TRBJ2-7,TRBV19,TGTGCCAGTAGTCGACTAGCGGACCCTCCCTACGAGCAGTACTTC,CASSRLADPPYEQYF
large,TRBD2,TRBJ2-5,TRBV12-3/TRBV12-4,TGTGCCAGCAGTTTTAGTAGCGGGGAAGAGACCCAGTACTTC,CASSFSSGEETQYF
large,TRBD1,TRBJ2-7,TRBV6-5,TGTGCCAGCAGCCGACAGGGAAGTATTTACGAGCAGTACTTC,CASSRQGSIYEQYF
large,NA,TRBJ2-7,TRBV20-1,TGCAGTGCTAGTACAGGGACCGTTCTGGAGCAGTACTTC,CSASTGTVLEQYF
medium-sized,NA,TRBJ1-1,TRBV6-5,TGTGCCAGCGATGGACCGAACACTGAAGCTTTCTTT,CASDGPNTEAFF
many,NA,TRBJ1-1,TRBV27,TGTGCCAGCAGTCCCTCGGGGGGGAGGGGAGGGATGAACACTGAAGCTTTCTTT,CASSPSGGRGGMNTEAFF
medium-sized,TRBD2,TRBJ2-2,TRBV7-2,TGTGCCAGCAGCTCAGCTAGCGGAGCGAACACCGGGGAGCTGTTTTTT,CASSSASGANTGELFF
medium-sized,TRBD2,TRBJ2-3,TRBV19,TGTGCCAGTAGTACCCTAGCGGGAAGAGGGGCAGATACGCAGTATTTT,CASSTLAGRGADTQYF
medium-sized,NA,TRBJ1-5,TRBV20-1,TGCAGTGCTAGACAGGATAGCAATCAGCCCCAGCATTTT,CSARQDSNQPQHF
NA,NA,TRBJ2-2,TRBV7-2,TGTGCCAGCAGCCTGACGCCTCACCCCGGGGAGCTGTTTTTT,CASSLTPHPGELFF
medium-sized,NA,TRBJ2-1,TRBV24-1,TGTGCCACCAGTGGGGACAATGAGCAGTTCTTC,CATSGDNEQFF
medium-sized,TRBD1,TRBJ1-1,TRBV5-6,TGTGCCAGCAGCTTACAGGGGGCGCATACTGAAGCTTTCTTT,CASSLQGAHTEAFF
medium-sized,NA,TRBJ2-1,TRBV5-5,TGTGCCAGCAGCTTCCTACGCAGGGGAAGGGCGGGAGTTTACAATGAGCAGTTCTTC,CASSFLRRGRAGVYNEQFF
NA,NA,TRBJ2-7,TRBV19,TGTGACAGTAGTAAGTCAGTGGCAACCTACGAGCAGTACTTC,CDSSKSVATYEQYF
large,NA,TRBJ2-7,TRBV6-2/TRBV6-3,TGTGCCAGCAGTTACGGGACCGAGACCTACGAGCAGTACTTC,CASSYGTETYEQYF
large,TRBD2,TRBJ2-1,TRBV29-1,TGCAGCGTGGTACTAGCGTCTGACAATGAGCAGTTCTTC,CSVVLASDNEQFF
NA,NA,TRBJ1-1,TRBV29-1,TGCAGCGTTGGCCGGGGCAGGACTGAAGCTTTCTTT,CSVGRGRTEAFF
medium-sized,TRBD1,TRBJ1-2,TRBV19,TGTGCCAGTAGTTATACTCAGGGGGCGCGTGGCTACACCTTC,CASSYTQGARGYTF
medium-sized,NA,TRBJ1-1,TRBV20-1,TGCAGTGCTAGAGATACCCTTGGGACCGAAGCTTTCTTT,CSARDTLGTEAFF
medium-sized,NA,TRBJ2-1,TRBV20-1,TGCAGTGCTATCCGGGCTAGCTCTCATGATGAGCAGTTCTTC,CSAIRASSHDEQFF
few,TRBD2,TRBJ2-3,TRBV5-1,TGCGCCAGCTTCTTAGCGGGGCTCACAGATACGCAGTATTTT,CASFLAGLTDTQYF
medium-sized,NA,TRBJ2-3,TRBV4-3,TGCGCCAGCAGCCAGGGGGACTCAACAACAGATACGCAGTATTTT,CASSQGDSTTDTQYF
medium-sized,TRBD2,TRBJ2-7,TRBV20-1,TGCAGTGCTAGCCGTCTAGCGGCCTACGAGCAGTACTTC,CSASRLAAYEQYF
medium-sized,NA,TRBJ2-3,TRBV19,TGTGCCAGTAGTATTGGGACTTGGGTCAGGCAGTATTTT,CASSIGTWVRQYF
NA,NA,TRBJ1-1,TRBV28,TGTGCCAGCAGGGTAGGGAACACTGAAGCTTTCTTT,CASRVGNTEAFF
NA,TRBD2,TRBJ2-1,TRBV20-1,TGCAGTGCTAGGATAGCGGGAGGGAACTACAATGAGCAGTTCTTC,CSARIAGGNYNEQFF
large,NA,TRBJ2-6,TRBV12-3/TRBV12-4,TGTGCCAGCAGGAGCTCTGGGGCCAACGTCCTGACTTTC,CASRSSGANVLTF
medium-sized,NA,TRBJ2-1,TRBV7-6,TGTGCCAGCAGCTTAGGACTGGTCACCTACAATGAGCAGTTCTTC,CASSLGLVTYNEQFF
once,NA,TRBJ1-2,TRBV4-1,TGCGCCAGCAGCCAAGATCCCACCGGGGGCAGCGGCTATGGCTACACCTTC,CASSQDPTGGSGYGYTF
NA,NA,TRBJ2-3,TRBV5-1,TGCGCCAGCAGCTTGGTTCCCAGCAGCACAGATACGCAGTATTTT,CASSLVPSSTDTQYF
medium-sized,NA,TRBJ2-5,TRBV20-1,TGCAGTGCTAGAGCCGCTACGGAGACCCAGTACTTC,CSARAATETQYF
medium-sized,TRBD1,TRBJ2-2,TRBV6-2/TRBV6-3,TGTGCCAGCAGCGATCGGACAGGGGCCGGGGAGCTGTTTTTT,CASSDRTGAGELFF
medium-sized,TRBD2,TRBJ2-7,TRBV6-1,TGTGCCAGCAGAGGGACTAGCGGGAGCGAGCAGTACTTC,CASRGTSGSEQYF
medium-sized,NA,TRBJ2-7,TRBV19,TGTGCCAGTAGTCCCACCGGGACTTCACCCTACGAGCAGTACTTC,CASSPTGTSPYEQYF
few,NA,TRBJ2-1,TRBV5-1,TGCGCCAGCAGCTTTAGTAGCTCCGGGGGTGAGCAGTTCTTC,CASSFSSSGGEQFF
NA,TRBD1,TRBJ2-1,TRBV14,TGTGCCAGCAGTGCCCCGGGACAGGGGATCAATGAGCAGTTCTTC,CASSAPGQGINEQFF
medium-sized,TRBD2,TRBJ2-7,TRBV20-1,TGCAGTGCTGTTTACCGACTAGCGGGAGATCGCTACGAGCAGTACTTC,CSAVYRLAGDRYEQYF
medium-sized,TRBD1,TRBJ2-1,TRBV20-1,TGCAGTGCTAGAACAGGGGACAATGAGCAGTTCTTC,CSARTGDNEQFF
few,NA,TRBJ2-1,TRBV5-1,TGCGCCAGCAGTTTGGCCCCAAGCTCCTACAATGAGCAGTTCTTC,CASSLAPSSYNEQFF
NA,NA,TRBJ1-6,TRBV28,TGTGCCAGCAGTTTTGGGGAGTACGATTCACCCCTCCACTTT,CASSFGEYDSPLHF
medium-sized,TRBD2,TRBJ2-5,TRBV5-1,TGCGCCAGCAGCTTGCCCCTAGCGGGAGGGCCTGAGACCCAGTACTTC,CASSLPLAGGPETQYF
medium-sized,TRBD1,TRBJ1-1,TRBV20-1,TGCAGTGCTGCTAACGCAGGGGGCCGGACTGAAGCTTTCTTT,CSAANAGGRTEAFF
medium-sized,NA,TRBJ2-1,TRBV20-1,TGCAGTGCCCGCCGCCAAGGATGGGAGTACAATGAGCAGTTCTTC,CSARRQGWEYNEQFF
medium-sized,NA,TRBJ2-4,TRBV7-6,TGTGCCAGCAGCTTAGGGGGGGAATTAGCCAAAAACATTCAGTACTTC,CASSLGGELAKNIQYF
medium-sized,NA,TRBJ2-5,TRBV30,TGTGCCTGGAGTCCTTACCGTGGAGAAGAGACCCAGTACTTC,CAWSPYRGEETQYF
few,TRBD2,TRBJ2-5,TRBV29-1,TGCAGCGTTGAAGGAGCGGGAGGGCCGGGGGAGACCCAGTACTTC,CSVEGAGGPGETQYF
medium-sized,NA,TRBJ1-2,TRBV20-1,TGCAGTGCCCATCAGGCGGGAGGCTACACCTTC,CSAHQAGGYTF
medium-sized,TRBD1,TRBJ2-3,TRBV5-6,TGTGCCAGCAGCGCGGCCGGACAGGGCACAGATACGCAGTATTTT,CASSAAGQGTDTQYF
medium-sized,NA,TRBJ2-3,TRBV27,TGTGCCAGCAGTTTATGGGGAGGCGGGCCACAAGTGGGAGATACGCAGTATTTT,CASSLWGGGPQVGDTQYF
medium-sized,TRBD2,TRBJ2-3,TRBV7-6,TGTGCCAGCAGCGCTGGACTAGCGGGAGGGGTTAGCACAGATACGCAGTATTTT,CASSAGLAGGVSTDTQYF
NA,NA,TRBJ1-2,TRBV29-1,TGCAGCGTTGAGGGCAGTCGTGAAGGCTACACCTTC,CSVEGSREGYTF